Shown below are 7 T cell receptor beta chains from a single sample sequenced in a study of T cell responses to AZD1222 COVID-19 vaccine (dated by TCRdb to 2020 to 2023). Library generation was performed with the immunoSEQ multiplex PCR assay. Not all clones reach the TCRdb copy of this immuneACCESS table, which keeps in-frame sequences only. Checked studies attribute under half of the gap to unresolved V genes and leave the rest unexplained. The table for this sample lists approximately 150,000 clones; around 90% of them were counted only once. Of the sample, roughly 3.9% is held by the ten largest clones. Per the publication, the time point label means: about 28 days (+/-7) after the second vaccine dose. The sample was peripheral blood, taken 28 days after the second AZD1222 dose. The origin of the receptors is an adult who received the AZD1222 COVID-19 vaccine.

The genes are TRBV7-9 and TRBJ2-3; 9 bases map to TRBD1. The germline V gene has CDR1 SEHNR and CDR2 FQNEAQ (reference sequence). This CDR3 has 16 residues. V trimming: 4 bases; J trimming: 7 bases; junction bases outside the gene matches: 12. The chain's CDR3 is CASSSHRDRVLYTQYF. CDR3 in DNA: TGTGCCAGCAGCTCACACCGGGACAGGGTTCTTTATACGCAGTATTTT.

This chain joins TRBV28 and TRBJ1-5, with D possibly being TRBD1 (5 bases). Germline assignment: CDR1 MDHEN and CDR2 SYDVKM. V gave up 3 bases and J gave up 8 bases, with 23 bases separating them. The CDR3 has 17 amino acids. The CDR3 is CASSFGAQGPPEEPQHF. The CDR3 coding sequence is TGTGCCAGCAGTTTCGGCGCGCAGGGCCCCCCCGAGGAGCCCCAGCATTTT.

This sequence joins TRBV7-9 and TRBJ2-2, with TRBD2 as a possible D gene (5 bases). The CDR3 has 15 amino acids. CDR1 and CDR2 from the germline V gene are SEHNR and FQNEAQ (reference sequence). V lost 0 bases to trimming and J lost 3 bases, with 8 bases between them. CDR3 DNA sequence: TGTGCCAGCAGCTTAGCGACTATTCACACCGGGGAGCTGTTTTTT. Its translation is CASSLATIHTGELFF.

The chain couples TRBV4-1 to TRBJ1-4; D not certain. The V gene's germline CDR1 is MGHRA and CDR2 YSYEKL. Between the trimmed V and J ends, which lost 0 bases and 11 bases, there was a span of 10 bases. This CDR3 region has 13 residues. The CDR3 region is CASSQEVGRKLFF. The DNA of the CDR3 is TGCGCCAGCAGCCAAGAGGTTGGGAGGAAACTGTTTTTT.

The genes are TRBV18 and TRBJ1-1, with a tentative D call TRBD1 (6 bases). Looked up from germline, CDR1 is KGHSH and CDR2 is LQKENI. This CDR3 is built from 13 residues. Trimming removed 5 bases from V and 0 bases from J, with 7 bases in between. CDR3 nucleotides: TGTGCCAGCTCAGAGGGGGTGAACACTGAAGCTTTCTTT. Protein product: CASSEGVNTEAFF.

The genes are TRBV6-5 and TRBJ2-5; 9 bases fit TRBD1. The CDR3 runs to 14 residues. Germline CDR1 and CDR2: MNHEY and SVGAGI. J lost 4 bases, V lost 6 bases, and 6 bases had no gene match. DNA of the CDR3: TGTGCCAGCAGCCGGGGACAGGGAGGAGAGACCCAGTACTTC. Amino acid sequence: CASSRGQGGETQYF.

The CDR3 sequence: CASSYGTGVGEQFF. DNA of the CDR3: TGTGCCAGCAGCTATGGGACAGGGGTTGGTGAGCAGTTCTTC. This sequence joins TRBV27 and TRBJ2-1, with 10 bases that match TRBD1. The CDR3 runs 14 residues. Germline V gene sequence: CDR1 MNHEY, CDR2 SMNVEV (reference sequence). V trimming: 6 bases; J trimming: 9 bases; junction bases outside the gene matches: 8.